Shown below are 11 T cell receptor beta chains from a single sample sequenced in a study of tumor-infiltrating lymphocytes in primary liver carcinoma. The researchers obtained blood RNA from unsorted whole blood and also extracted germline DNA. Making TCR beta cDNA involved approximately 0.5 ug total RNA and a constant-region primer. Libraries of TCR beta came from three nested multiplex PCR rounds with slightly modified ARM-PCR. Forward primers for TRBV1-TRBV30 and a C-beta reverse primer served the first two PCR rounds, at around 9 cycles each. TCRdb re-derived calls from the multiplex PCR reads in MiXCR, one entry per CDR3 protein. The sample shows about 330,000 distinct CDR3 sequences, less than 70% of them seen only once. The material sequenced was peripheral blood. These receptors all come from a middle-aged man with primary liver carcinoma and hepatitis B virus infection.

This clonotype was seen at least ten times. The rearrangement uses TRBV5-5 and TRBJ1-1; no definite D call. With 0 bases removed from V and 3 bases from J, the gap between germline ends came to 9 bases. There are 14 residues in the CDR3. Germline V gene data show CDR1 as SGHKS and CDR2 as YYEKEE (reference sequence). CDR3 amino acids: CASSLGGMDTEAFF. Written as DNA, the CDR3 is TGTGCCAGCAGCTTGGGAGGGATGGACACTGAAGCTTTCTTT.

The sample holds many counts of this clonotype. Written as DNA, the CDR3 is TGTGCCAGCAGTTTGGGCGGGGGGAACACTGAAGCTTTCTTT. Translation gives CASSLGGGNTEAFF. The gene calls are TRBV12-3 or TRBV12-4 and TRBJ1-1; D may be TRBD1 (5 bases). The germline V and J ends were trimmed by 3 bases and 1 base, with 9 bases remaining between them. The CDR3 has 14 residues.

This clonotype was observed at least ten times. The chain is built from TRBV6-6 and TRBJ2-7; TRBD2 is a possible D gene (5 bases). The CDR3 spans 15 residues. V lost 0 bases and J 5 bases, leaving 14 bases between the germline ends. From germline, CDR1 is MNHNY and CDR2 SVGAGI (reference sequence). The CDR3 coding sequence is TGTGCCAGCAGTTACTCCCCGGCGCTAGCCGACGAGCAGTACTTC. Its translation: CASSYSPALADEQYF.

This clonotype was counted ten times or more. The rearrangement joins TRBV5-6 to TRBJ2-7; D remains ambiguous. CDR3 length: 15 residues. Germline V gene data show CDR1 as SGHDT and CDR2 as YYEEEE. V lost 4 bases and J lost 3, with 17 bases in between. CDR3: CASSPGFDNIYEQYF. As DNA, the CDR3 is TGTGCCAGCAGCCCTGGGTTCGACAATATCTACGAGCAGTACTTC.

This clonotype was counted once. This CDR3 fails to terminate in the conserved phenylalanine or tryptophan, so it likely reflects a read error. The chain employs TRBV11-2 and TRBJ1-1; D unresolved. V was pared by 0 bases and J by 7 bases, with 6 bases between. Germline values: CDR1 SGHAT, CDR2 FQNNGV. The CDR3 totals 12 residues. CDR3 nucleotides: TGTGCCAGCAGCTTAGAAAGAGTTGAAGCTTTCCTT. This gives the protein CASSLERVEAFL.

V usage is TRBV10-3 and J usage is TRBJ2-1; D is tentatively TRBD1 or TRBD2 (5 bases each). The CDR3 length is 16 residues. Trimming took 7 bases from V and 6 from J, leaving 22 bases between them. Germline V CDR1 and CDR2: ENHRY, SYGVKD. The CDR3 region is CAITPGLGEVSNEQFF. The CDR3 nucleotides are TGTGCCATCACCCCAGGGTTGGGGGAAGTAAGCAATGAGCAGTTCTTC.

The chain joins TRBV7-9 to TRBJ2-7, with 7 nucleotides matching TRBD2. Germline-derived CDR1 and CDR2 are SEHNR and FQNEAQ (reference sequence). Unmatched junction bases numbered 18, after V lost 1 base and J lost 0 bases. The CDR3 is 20 residues long. The chain's CDR3 is CASSLESRDYSRESSYEQYF. The CDR3 DNA reads TGTGCCAGCAGCTTAGAAAGCCGGGACTACAGTCGGGAGTCCTCCTACGAGCAGTACTTC.

This clonotype was detected many times. The J gene is TRBJ1-2, the V gene TRBV6-5, with 8 nucleotides matching TRBD1. CDR3 length: 12 amino acids. J lost 7 bases, V lost 5 bases, and 3 bases had no gene match. Germline V gene sequence: CDR1 MNHEY, CDR2 SVGAGI. The CDR3 DNA reads TGTGCCAGCAGTACAGGGGGATTTGGCTACACCTTC. This encodes CASSTGGFGYTF.

In the case of this clonotype: Relative to the germline gene, one junction end is altered; a read error may explain this. V gene TRBV11-2 combines with J gene TRBJ2-3, with TRBD2 matching 9 bases. CDR1 and CDR2 (germline): SGHAT, FQNNGV. The CDR3 is 16 residues long. The CDR3 nucleotides are TGTGCAAGCAGCTTAGAAGGGACTAGCAGGAGAGATACGCAGTATTTT. This encodes CASSLEGTSRRDTQYF.

The sample holds many counts of this clonotype. CDR3 sequence reads: CASSQRQSSPLHF. CDR3 coding DNA: TGCGCCAGCAGCCAAAGGCAGAGTTCACCCCTCCACTTT. The V gene is TRBV4-3, the J gene TRBJ1-6; D gene uncertain. The CDR3 is made up of 13 amino acids. Germline CDR1 and CDR2: LGHNA and YSLEER. V dropped 2 bases and J dropped 9 bases, with 8 bases sitting between them.

As concerns this clonotype: The junction departs from the called germline gene at one end, perhaps through a read error. The chain combines TRBV15 with TRBJ2-1, with D unresolved. The CDR3 totals 15 residues. CDR1 is LNHNV and CDR2 is YYDKDF in the germline V gene (reference sequence). The CDR3, as DNA: TGTGCCACCAGCAGACAAACCTCGACTGGAGAGAAGCAGTTATTC. Translating it yields CATSRQTSTGEKQLF.